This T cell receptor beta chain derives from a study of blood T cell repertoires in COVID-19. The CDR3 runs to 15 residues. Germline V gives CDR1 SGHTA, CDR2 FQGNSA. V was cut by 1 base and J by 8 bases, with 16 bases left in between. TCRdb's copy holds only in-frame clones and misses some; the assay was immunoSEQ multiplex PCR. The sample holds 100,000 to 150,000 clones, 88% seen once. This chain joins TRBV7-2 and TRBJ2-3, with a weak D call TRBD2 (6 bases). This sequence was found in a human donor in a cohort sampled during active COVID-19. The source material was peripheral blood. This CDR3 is CASSLGVPLGGTQYF. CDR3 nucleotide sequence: TGTGCCAGCAGCTTAGGGGTACCCCTGGGAGGTACGCAGTATTTT.